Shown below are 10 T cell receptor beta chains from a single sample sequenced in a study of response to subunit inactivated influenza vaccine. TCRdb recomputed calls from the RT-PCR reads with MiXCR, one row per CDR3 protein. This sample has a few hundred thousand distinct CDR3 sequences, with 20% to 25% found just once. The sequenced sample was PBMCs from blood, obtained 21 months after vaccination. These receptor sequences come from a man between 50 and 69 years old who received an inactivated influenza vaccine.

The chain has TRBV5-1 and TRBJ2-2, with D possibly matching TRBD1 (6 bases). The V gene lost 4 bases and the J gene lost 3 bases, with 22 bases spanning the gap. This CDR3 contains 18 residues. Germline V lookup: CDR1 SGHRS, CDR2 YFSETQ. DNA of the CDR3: TGCGCCAGCAGCACGCGGCCTGGGGGACACCCCTACACCGGGGAGCTGTTTTTT. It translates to CASSTRPGGHPYTGELFF.

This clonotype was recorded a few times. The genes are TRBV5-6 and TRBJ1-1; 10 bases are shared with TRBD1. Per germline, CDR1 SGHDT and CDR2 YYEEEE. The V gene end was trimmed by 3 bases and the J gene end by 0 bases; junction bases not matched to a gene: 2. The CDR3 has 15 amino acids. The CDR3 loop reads CASSWGQGMNTEAFF. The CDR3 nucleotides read TGTGCCAGCAGCTGGGGACAGGGGATGAACACTGAAGCTTTCTTT.

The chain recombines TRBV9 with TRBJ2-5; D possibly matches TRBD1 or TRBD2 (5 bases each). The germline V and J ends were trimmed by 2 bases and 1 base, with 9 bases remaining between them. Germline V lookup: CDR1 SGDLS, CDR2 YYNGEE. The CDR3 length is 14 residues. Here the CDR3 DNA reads TGTGCCAGCAGCGTCGGGGCGGTCCAAGAGACCCAGTACTTC. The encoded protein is CASSVGAVQETQYF.

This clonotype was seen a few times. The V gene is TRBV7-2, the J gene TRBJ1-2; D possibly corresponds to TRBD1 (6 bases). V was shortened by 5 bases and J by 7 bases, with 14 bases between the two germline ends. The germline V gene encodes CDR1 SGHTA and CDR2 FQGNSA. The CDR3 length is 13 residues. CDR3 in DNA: TGTGCCAGCAGCACGATACAGGGAATTGGCTACACCTTC. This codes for CASSTIQGIGYTF. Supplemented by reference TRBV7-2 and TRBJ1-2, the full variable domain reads GAGVSQSPSNKVTEKGKDVELRCDPISGHTALYWYRQSLGQGLEFLIYFQGNSAPDKSGLPSDRFSAERTGGSVSTLTIQRTQQEDSAVYLCASSTIQGIGYTFGSGTRLTVV.

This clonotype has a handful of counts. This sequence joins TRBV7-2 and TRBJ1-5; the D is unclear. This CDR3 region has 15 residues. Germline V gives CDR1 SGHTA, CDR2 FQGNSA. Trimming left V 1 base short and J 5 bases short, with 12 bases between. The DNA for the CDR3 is TGTGCCAGCAGCTTAGTCGGAAGAAGGGATCAGCCCCAGCATTTT. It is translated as CASSLVGRRDQPQHF.

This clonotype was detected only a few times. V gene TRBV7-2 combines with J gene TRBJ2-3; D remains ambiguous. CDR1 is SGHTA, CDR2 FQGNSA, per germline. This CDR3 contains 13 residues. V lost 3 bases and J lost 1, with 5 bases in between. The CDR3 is CASSFLGTDTQYF. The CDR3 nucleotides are TGTGCCAGCAGCTTTTTAGGCACAGATACGCAGTATTTT.

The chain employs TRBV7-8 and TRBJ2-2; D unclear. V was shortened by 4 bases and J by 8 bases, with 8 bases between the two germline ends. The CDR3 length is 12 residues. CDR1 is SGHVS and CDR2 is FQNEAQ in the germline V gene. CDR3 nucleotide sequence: TGTGCCAGCAGCTCCTTCTCAGGGGAGCTGTTTTTT. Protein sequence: CASSSFSGELFF.

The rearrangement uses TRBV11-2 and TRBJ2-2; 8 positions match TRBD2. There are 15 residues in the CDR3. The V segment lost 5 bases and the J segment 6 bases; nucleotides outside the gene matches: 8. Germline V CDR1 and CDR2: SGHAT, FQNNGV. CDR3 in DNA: TGTGCCAGCAGCAAGCGACTAGCGCTGGCCGGGGAGCTGTTTTTT. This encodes CASSKRLALAGELFF.

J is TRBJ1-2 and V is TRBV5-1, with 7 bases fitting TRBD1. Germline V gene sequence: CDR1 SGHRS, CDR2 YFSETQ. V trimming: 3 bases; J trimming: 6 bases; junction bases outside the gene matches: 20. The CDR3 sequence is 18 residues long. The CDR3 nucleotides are TGCGCCAGCAGCTCCACACTGTCGGTTGGAGGGGGCGCAGATGGCTACACCTTC. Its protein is CASSSTLSVGGGADGYTF.

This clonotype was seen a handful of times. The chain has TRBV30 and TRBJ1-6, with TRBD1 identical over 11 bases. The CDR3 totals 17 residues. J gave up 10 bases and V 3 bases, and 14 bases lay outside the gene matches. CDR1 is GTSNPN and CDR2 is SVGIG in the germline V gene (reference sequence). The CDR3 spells CAWSSGTGGYFGSPLHF. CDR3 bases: TGTGCCTGGAGCTCCGGGACAGGGGGATATTTTGGGTCACCCCTCCACTTT.